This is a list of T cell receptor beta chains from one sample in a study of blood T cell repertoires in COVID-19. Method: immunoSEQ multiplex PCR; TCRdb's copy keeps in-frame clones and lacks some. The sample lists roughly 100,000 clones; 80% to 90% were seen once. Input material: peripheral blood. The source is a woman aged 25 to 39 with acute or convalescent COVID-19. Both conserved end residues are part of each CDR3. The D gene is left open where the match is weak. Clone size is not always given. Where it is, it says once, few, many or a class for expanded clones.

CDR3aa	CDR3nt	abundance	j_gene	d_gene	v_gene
CASSRSGGSADTQYF	TGTGCCAGCAGCCGCAGCGGGGGGAGTGCAGATACGCAGTATTTT	NA	TRBJ2-3	TRBD2	TRBV2
CASSLMGPYEQYF	TGTGCCAGCAGCTTAATGGGCCCCTACGAGCAGTACTTC	NA	TRBJ2-7	NA	TRBV7-9
CASSSPQGAGELFF	TGTGCCAGCAGTAGCCCACAGGGGGCCGGGGAGCTGTTTTTT	NA	TRBJ2-2	TRBD1	TRBV28
CASRRDSPYEQYF	TGTGCCAGCAGACGCGATTCCCCCTACGAGCAGTACTTC	NA	TRBJ2-7	NA	TRBV12-3/TRBV12-4
CASSDQQGTEAFF	TGTGCCAGCAGTGACCAACAGGGGACTGAAGCTTTCTTT	NA	TRBJ1-1	TRBD1	TRBV2
CASSGADRGLVNGYTF	TGTGCCAGCAGCGGAGCGGACAGGGGACTCGTAAACGGCTACACCTTC	NA	TRBJ1-2	TRBD1	TRBV9
CASSYSARAGAFF	TGTGCCAGCAGTTACTCGGCGAGGGCTGGAGCTTTCTTT	once	TRBJ1-1	NA	TRBV6-5
CASSSMAGSNTEAFF	TGTGCCAGCAGCTCTATGGCAGGGTCTAACACTGAAGCTTTCTTT	NA	TRBJ1-1	NA	TRBV7-3
CASSVVAGGTGELFF	TGTGCCAGCAGCGTAGTAGCGGGGGGCACCGGGGAGCTGTTTTTT	NA	TRBJ2-2	TRBD2	TRBV9
CASRTREGPGYGYTF	TGCGCCAGCAGAACAAGGGAGGGCCCAGGCTATGGCTACACCTTC	few	TRBJ1-2	NA	TRBV5-1
CASRRRGTEAFF	TGTGCCAGCAGACGCAGGGGAACTGAAGCTTTCTTT	NA	TRBJ1-1	NA	TRBV7-7
CASSLRAYEQYF	TGTGCCAGCAGCTTGCGGGCCTACGAGCAGTACTTC	NA	TRBJ2-7	NA	TRBV5-8
CASGLALFGANTGELFF	TGTGCTAGTGGTTTGGCCCTCTTCGGGGCGAACACCGGGGAGCTGTTTTTT	NA	TRBJ2-2	NA	TRBV12-5
CASSLQVSNYGYTF	TGTGCCAGCAGCTTACAGGTCTCCAACTATGGCTACACCTTC	NA	TRBJ1-2	NA	TRBV7-9
CASSPTGGSPGNTIYF	TGTGCCAGCTCACCGACAGGGGGGTCTCCTGGAAACACCATATATTTT	NA	TRBJ1-3	TRBD1	TRBV18
CASSLVPGRTGELFF	TGTGCCAGCAGTTTAGTTCCAGGGCGAACCGGGGAGCTGTTTTTT	NA	TRBJ2-2	NA	TRBV28
CAWRYRGARSYNEQFF	TGTGCCTGGAGGTACAGGGGCGCCCGCTCCTACAATGAGCAGTTCTTC	NA	TRBJ2-1	TRBD1	TRBV30
CASSRTGDYEQYF	TGTGCCAGTAGTAGAACAGGAGACTACGAGCAGTACTTC	once	TRBJ2-7	NA	TRBV19
CASSQGESSYEQYF	TGTGCCAGCAGTCAGGGGGAGAGCTCCTACGAGCAGTACTTC	NA	TRBJ2-7	TRBD1	TRBV2
CASSPGQNNSPLHF	TGTGCCAGCAGCCCGGGACAGAATAATTCACCCCTCCACTTT	NA	TRBJ1-6	TRBD1	TRBV5-4
CASSSSPGGVYGYTF	TGTGCCAGCAGCTCGTCTCCAGGGGGCGTCTATGGCTACACCTTC	NA	TRBJ1-2	TRBD1	TRBV5-5
CASKETGGNYSPVNNEQFF	TGTGCCAGCAAGGAGACAGGGGGCAATTACTCTCCGGTTAACAATGAGCAGTTCTTC	NA	TRBJ2-1	TRBD1	TRBV2
CASAKEGGRTDTQYF	TGTGCTAGTGCTAAGGAAGGGGGTCGTACAGATACGCAGTATTTT	NA	TRBJ2-3	NA	TRBV12-5
CASSLESGFSYNSPLHF	TGTGCCAGCAGCTTAGAATCCGGGTTCTCCTATAATTCACCCCTCCACTTT	NA	TRBJ1-6	NA	TRBV5-5
CAWSPGGPGGEKLFF	TGTGCCTGGAGCCCCGGGGGTCCGGGGGGTGAAAAACTGTTTTTT	NA	TRBJ1-4	NA	TRBV30
CASSRKRGTQYF	TGTGCCAGCAGCCGGAAGCGGGGTACGCAGTATTTT	NA	TRBJ2-3	TRBD2	TRBV3-1/TRBV3-2
CASSLTGAGIQYF	TGTGCCAGCAGTTTAACAGGCGCCGGCATTCAGTACTTC	NA	TRBJ2-4	NA	TRBV12-3/TRBV12-4
CSASIQGRQPQHF	TGCAGTGCTAGTATACAGGGGCGGCAGCCCCAGCATTTT	few	TRBJ1-5	TRBD1	TRBV20-1
CASSEQAGSGNTIYF	TGTGCCAGCAGCGAGCAGGCGGGGAGTGGAAACACCATATATTTT	NA	TRBJ1-3	NA	TRBV9
CASSPDREESGYTF	TGTGCCAGCAGTCCCGACAGGGAAGAAAGCGGCTACACCTTC	NA	TRBJ1-2	TRBD1	TRBV27
CASRGLGDDTQYF	TGCGCCAGCCGGGGACTAGGCGATGATACGCAGTATTTT	NA	TRBJ2-3	TRBD2	TRBV5-1
CASSLRGGSGNTIYF	TGTGCCAGCAGTTTACGGGGAGGGAGTGGAAACACCATATATTTT	NA	TRBJ1-3	NA	TRBV27
CASSPPRGGNTEAFF	TGTGCCAGCAGCCCGCCTAGGGGGGGGAACACTGAAGCTTTCTTT	NA	TRBJ1-1	NA	TRBV7-2
CASSEEASRVYNEQFF	TGTGCCAGTAGTGAGGAGGCGTCGAGGGTTTACAATGAGCAGTTCTTC	NA	TRBJ2-1	NA	TRBV19
CASRRGMNTEAFF	TGTGCCAGCAGACGGGGGATGAACACTGAAGCTTTCTTT	once	TRBJ1-1	NA	TRBV2
CASSQVGGGLPLSTDTQYF	TGCGCCAGCAGCCAGGTCGGGGGGGGGCTACCCTTAAGCACAGATACGCAGTATTTT	NA	TRBJ2-3	TRBD2	TRBV4-1
CASSQESAGTGDGYTF	TGTGCCAGCAGCCAAGAATCTGCCGGGACAGGGGATGGCTACACCTTC	NA	TRBJ1-2	TRBD1	TRBV14
CASSLQGGFYNEQFF	TGTGCCAGCAGCCTACAGGGGGGCTTTTACAATGAGCAGTTCTTC	NA	TRBJ2-1	TRBD1	TRBV6-4
CASSYITENTEAFF	TGTGCCAGCAGTTACATTACAGAGAACACTGAAGCTTTCTTT	NA	TRBJ1-1	NA	TRBV6-6
CASGLDGVITEAFF	TGTGCTAGTGGTTTGGACGGGGTCATCACTGAAGCTTTCTTT	NA	TRBJ1-1	NA	TRBV12-5
CASSGGGGTDTQYF	TGTGCCAGCAGTGGGGGCGGGGGCACAGATACGCAGTATTTT	NA	TRBJ2-3	NA	TRBV2
CASTVTVTGGGYTF	TGTGCCAGCACCGTAACGGTGACAGGAGGAGGCTACACCTTC	NA	TRBJ1-2	NA	TRBV28
CASSSDRVYEQYF	TGTGCCAGCAGCTCAGACAGGGTTTACGAGCAGTACTTC	NA	TRBJ2-7	TRBD1	TRBV11-1